The 12 T cell receptor beta chains below come from one sample, sequenced in a study of blood T cell repertoires in COVID-19. Generated by immunoSEQ multiplex PCR, the TCRdb table keeps only in-frame clones and is missing some. The sample gives about 94,000 clones, around 80% of which show up once; 15% to 20% is in the top ten. Sequences were obtained from peripheral blood. Receptors were obtained from a human donor in a cohort sampled during active COVID-19.

V and J are TRBV6-5 and TRBJ2-7; D might be TRBD2 (6 bases). Trimming cost V 7 bases and J 0 bases, with 10 bases left between them. CDR1 is MNHEY, CDR2 SVGAGI, per germline. The CDR3 extends over 13 amino acids. CDR3 DNA sequence: TGTGCCAGCACGGGGGAGAGCTCCTACGAGCAGTACTTC. It encodes CASTGESSYEQYF.

The CDR3 here is CAIRDSGVSTDTQYF. In DNA, the CDR3 is TGTGCCATCAGGGATAGCGGGGTTAGCACAGATACGCAGTATTTT. The J gene is TRBJ2-3, the V gene TRBV10-3, with TRBD2 matching over 8 bases. The CDR3 consists of 15 residues. V was clipped by 6 bases and J by 0 bases; unmatched bases: 5. Germline V gives CDR1 ENHRY, CDR2 SYGVKD.

The V and J genes are TRBV3-1 (or the pseudogene TRBV3-2) and TRBJ1-2, with 9 positions matching TRBD1. Trimming at V came to 4 bases and at J to 4 bases, leaving 7 bases not matched to a gene. This CDR3 region has 15 residues. The V gene's germline CDR1 is LGHDT and CDR2 YNNKEL (reference sequence). In nucleotides, the CDR3 is TGTGCCAGCAGCCCCCGGGACAGGGATGGCTATGGCTACACCTTC. Its protein product is CASSPRDRDGYGYTF.

This rearrangement joins TRBV30 to TRBJ2-2; perhaps TRBD2 as D (5 bases). Trimming stripped 0 bases from V and 3 bases from J, with 11 bases between. The CDR3 totals 15 residues. The germline gives CDR1 GTSNPN, CDR2 SVGIG (reference sequence). The CDR3 loop reads CAWSVAGGYTGELFF. CDR3 coding DNA: TGTGCCTGGAGTGTAGCAGGAGGATACACCGGGGAGCTGTTTTTT.

V is TRBV7-8 and J is TRBJ2-2; possible D gene TRBD2, 6 bases. V gave up 2 bases and J gave up 5 bases, with 12 bases separating them. The CDR3 totals 15 residues. Looked up from germline, CDR1 is SGHVS and CDR2 is FQNEAQ. Here the CDR3 reads CASSLLRGGTGELFF. The CDR3 DNA reads TGTGCCAGCAGCTTACTTCGTGGGGGGACCGGGGAGCTGTTTTTT.

This clone was observed a few times. The chain has TRBV5-6 and TRBJ2-6; a possible D gene is TRBD2 (5 bases). V gave up 2 bases and J gave up 4 bases, with 7 bases separating them. CDR1 and CDR2 from the germline V gene are SGHDT and YYEEEE. The CDR3 loop spans 14 amino acids. In nucleotides, the CDR3 is TGTGCCAGCAGCTTCGGGGAAGGGGCCAACGTCCTGACTTTC. It encodes CASSFGEGANVLTF.

The gene calls are TRBV5-6 and TRBJ1-2, with D possibly TRBD1 on 6 matching bases. This CDR3 has 14 amino acids. The V gene lost 0 bases and the J gene lost 8 bases, with 14 bases spanning the gap. From germline, CDR1 is SGHDT and CDR2 YYEEEE. CDR3: CASSLDPRTEGYTF. The CDR3 DNA reads TGTGCCAGCAGCTTGGACCCCCGGACAGAAGGCTACACCTTC.

V gene TRBV24-1 combines with J gene TRBJ2-5; 8 positions agree with TRBD2. Germline lookup yields CDR1 KGHDR and CDR2 SFDVKD. Trimming removed 3 bases from V and 2 bases from J; junction bases left unmatched: 4. The CDR3 has 15 amino acids. The CDR3 region is CATSDVGTRQETQYF. CDR3 sequence (DNA): TGTGCCACCAGTGATGTTGGGACTAGACAAGAGACCCAGTACTTC.

This clone has a single count. The chain couples TRBV18 to TRBJ2-7; possible D gene TRBD2, 5 bases. CDR1 and CDR2 from the germline V gene are KGHSH and LQKENI. V shed 5 bases and J shed 5 bases, with 13 bases lying between them. The CDR3 contains 13 residues. CDR3 in DNA: TGTGCCAGCTCATTCCGGGGTAGCGACGAGCAGTACTTC. It codes for CASSFRGSDEQYF.

The chain uses TRBV7-3 and TRBJ2-1; D is unclear. CDR1 SGHTA and CDR2 FQGTGA come from the germline V gene. V gave up 0 bases and J gave up 8 bases, with 8 bases separating them. The CDR3 runs 13 residues. The CDR3 region has the DNA TGTGCCAGCAGCTTAACCCAATCGGATGAGCAGTTCTTC. Its translation: CASSLTQSDEQFF.

The rearrangement uses TRBV2 and TRBJ1-5; 8 nucleotides agree with TRBD1. The CDR3 has 15 residues. V was pared by 7 bases and J by 2 bases, with 7 bases of the junction left unmatched. The germline gives CDR1 SNHLY, CDR2 FYNNEI. CDR3 bases: TGTGCCAGCACCCAAACGACAGGGGGCAATCAGCCCCAGCATTTT. This encodes CASTQTTGGNQPQHF.

The CDR3 loop reads CASSQDYAGGNQPQHF. The CDR3 coding sequence is TGTGCCAGCAGCCAAGATTACGCAGGTGGGAATCAGCCCCAGCATTTT. This chain uses TRBV4-2 with TRBJ1-5, with D hard to call. This CDR3 has 16 residues. The V and J ends lost 0 bases and 4 bases respectively, with 13 bases between them. Germline values: CDR1 LGHNA, CDR2 YNFKEQ.